This is a list of T cell receptor beta chains from one sample in a study of T-cell memory formation after mild COVID-19. TCRdb reanalysed the 5' RACE reads using MiXCR and keeps one entry per CDR3 protein. Among 400,000 to 500,000 distinct CDR3 sequences listed, 15% to 20% were seen once. The specimen sequenced was PBMCs or a T cell subset sorted from them (not recorded which). Receptors were obtained from a man between 18 and 35 years old who had mild COVID-19 (a few samples of this study predate the infection). Cell type and time point are not known. The CDR3 runs from the conserved cysteine through the conserved F or W. D genes are given only for firm matches. The size entry is marked missing in some rows and otherwise reads once, few, many or a size class.

CASSHPTGSYF,TGTGCCAGCAGTCACCCGACAGGGTCGTACTTC,TRBV28,TRBD1,many,TRBJ2-5
CASSQEATAGGDTQYF,TGTGCCAGCAGCCAAGAGGCCACCGCTGGCGGCGATACGCAGTATTTT,TRBV3-1,-,-,TRBJ2-3
CASSSRASVFHTQYF,TGTGCCAGCAGCTCCAGGGCCTCGGTCTTCCATACGCAGTATTTT,TRBV7-3,-,few,TRBJ2-3
CAWNVWGEDSPLHF,TGTGCCTGGAATGTCTGGGGTGAGGATTCACCCCTCCACTTT,TRBV30,-,few,TRBJ1-6
CATRHRARAEQYF,TGTGCCACCAGACACAGGGCAAGGGCCGAGCAGTACTTC,TRBV15,-,few,TRBJ2-7
CASSAVLGHTEAFF,TGTGCCAGCAGCGCCGTTTTGGGGCATACTGAAGCTTTCTTT,TRBV6-2/TRBV6-3,-,few,TRBJ1-1
CASSLMGKEETQYF,TGTGCCAGCAGCTTGATGGGGAAGGAAGAGACCCAGTACTTC,TRBV5-4,-,few,TRBJ2-5
CASSYSPGDIPRFF,TGTGCCAGCAGTTACTCCCCGGGGGACATACCTCGGTTCTTC,TRBV6-5,-,few,TRBJ2-1
CSGEQNTEAFF,TGCAGCGGGGAGCAGAACACTGAAGCTTTCTTT,TRBV29-1,-,-,TRBJ1-1
CASTYAGTEAFF,TGTGCCAGCACCTATGCCGGGACTGAAGCTTTCTTT,TRBV7-2,-,-,TRBJ1-1
CASTGLAGYNEQFF,TGTGCCAGCACAGGACTAGCGGGGTACAATGAGCAGTTCTTC,TRBV19,TRBD2,many,TRBJ2-1
CASSFWTSTGELFF,TGCGCCAGCAGCTTCTGGACTTCCACCGGGGAGCTGTTTTTT,TRBV5-1,-,-,TRBJ2-2
CASSWGLAGGLWELFF,TGTGCCAGCAGCTGGGGACTAGCGGGGGGGCTCTGGGAGCTGTTTTTT,TRBV12-3/TRBV12-4,TRBD2,-,TRBJ2-2
CASSPLIAGVTDTQYF,TGTGCCAGCAGCCCGCTAATCGCGGGGGTCACAGATACGCAGTATTTT,TRBV9,TRBD2,-,TRBJ2-3
CASRIFSGLGQETQYF,TGCGCCAGCAGGATATTTTCGGGACTAGGCCAAGAGACCCAGTACTTC,TRBV5-1,TRBD2,-,TRBJ2-5
CASSAQGSSGANVLTF,TGTGCCAGCAGTGCTCAGGGAAGCTCTGGGGCCAACGTCCTGACTTTC,TRBV25-1,-,many,TRBJ2-6
CASLRTGEDTEAFF,TGTGCCAGCCTACGGACAGGGGAGGACACTGAAGCTTTCTTT,TRBV7-2,TRBD1,few,TRBJ1-1
CASSRTSPYTDTQYF,TGTGCCAGCAGCCGGACTAGTCCCTACACAGATACGCAGTATTTT,TRBV7-2,TRBD2,-,TRBJ2-3
CASSRRQTQETQYF,TGCGCCAGCAGCAGGCGACAGACCCAAGAGACCCAGTACTTC,TRBV5-1,-,-,TRBJ2-5
CASSFPRTGRSQPQHF,TGTGCCAGCAGTTTCCCCCGCACAGGGAGGTCTCAGCCCCAGCATTTT,TRBV27,-,few,TRBJ1-5
CAARGINYNEQFF,TGTGCCGCCCGGGGGATAAACTACAATGAGCAGTTCTTC,TRBV10-3,-,-,TRBJ2-1
CASSEVSSVYNEQFF,TGTGCCAGCAGTGAGGTTTCTAGCGTCTACAATGAGCAGTTCTTC,TRBV2,-,-,TRBJ2-1
CSAQVGYPSNQPQHF,TGCAGTGCCCAGGTGGGCTATCCTAGCAATCAGCCCCAGCATTTT,TRBV20-1,-,-,TRBJ1-5
CASSPDLAGGREQYF,TGCGCCAGCAGCCCGGATCTAGCGGGGGGACGGGAGCAGTACTTC,TRBV5-1,TRBD2,few,TRBJ2-7
CSARGDALAASTDTQYF,TGCAGTGCTAGGGGTGATGCCCTAGCGGCTTCCACAGATACGCAGTATTTT,TRBV20-1,TRBD2,few,TRBJ2-3
CASSLGGGAGDTQYF,TGTGCCAGCAGCTTAGGCGGGGGGGCAGGGGATACGCAGTATTTT,TRBV7-2,TRBD2,-,TRBJ2-3
CASSQGGGNGNEQFF,TGCGCCAGCAGCCAAGGTGGAGGTAATGGCAATGAGCAGTTCTTC,TRBV4-1,-,-,TRBJ2-1
CASSESVGDRELFF,TGTGCCAGCAGTGAATCGGTGGGGGACCGGGAGCTGTTTTTT,TRBV2,-,-,TRBJ2-2
CAIPGQDSSGANVLTF,TGTGCCATCCCGGGACAGGACTCCTCTGGGGCCAACGTCCTGACTTTC,TRBV6-6,TRBD1,few,TRBJ2-6
CSVGAGGNEQFF,TGCAGCGTTGGGGCAGGGGGCAATGAGCAGTTCTTC,TRBV29-1,TRBD1,few,TRBJ2-1
CASSLDSLNYGYTF,TGCGCCAGCAGCTTGGACAGTCTTAACTATGGCTACACCTTC,TRBV5-1,-,-,TRBJ1-2
CASRVAGGLETQYF,TGTGCCAGCAGGGTAGCGGGGGGGCTTGAGACCCAGTACTTC,TRBV12-3/TRBV12-4,TRBD2,few,TRBJ2-5
CASRVDSYEQYF,TGTGCCAGCAGGGTGGACTCCTACGAGCAGTACTTC,TRBV28,-,-,TRBJ2-7
CSARDRGGLRNEQFF,TGCAGTGCTAGAGATAGAGGGGGGCTTAGGAATGAGCAGTTCTTC,TRBV20-1,-,-,TRBJ2-1
CASSLPLDSGVADTQYF,TGTGCCAGCAGCCTCCCCCTAGATAGCGGGGTCGCAGATACGCAGTATTTT,TRBV3-1,TRBD2,-,TRBJ2-3
CASSQGLRSQGPNHYGYTF,TGTGCCAGCAGCCAAGGTCTCCGGTCTCAAGGCCCGAATCACTATGGCTACACCTTC,TRBV14,-,-,TRBJ1-2
CASSLRTGGFDEQFF,TGTGCCAGCAGCTTACGTACAGGGGGCTTCGATGAGCAGTTCTTC,TRBV7-2,TRBD1,-,TRBJ2-1
CASSLGSSGGWGQETQYF,TGTGCCAGCAGCTTGGGTTCTAGCGGGGGCTGGGGACAAGAGACCCAGTACTTC,TRBV5-5,TRBD2,few,TRBJ2-5
CASSIGLAGAPLAKNIQYF,TGTGCCAGCAGCATCGGACTAGCGGGGGCCCCCTTAGCCAAAAACATTCAGTACTTC,TRBV13,TRBD2,-,TRBJ2-4
CASSLYTGPILGETQYF,TGTGCCAGCAGCTTATATACAGGTCCCATCTTGGGGGAGACCCAGTACTTC,TRBV7-2,-,-,TRBJ2-5
CASTWTGGNSPLHF,TGTGCCAGCACCTGGACAGGGGGGAATTCACCCCTCCACTTT,TRBV2,TRBD1,few,TRBJ1-6
CASSYGWGRRGSYNEQFF,TGTGCCAGCAGTTACGGGTGGGGGAGGAGAGGCTCCTACAATGAGCAGTTCTTC,TRBV6-2/TRBV6-3,-,-,TRBJ2-1
CASSQTGTGGKNIQYF,TGTGCCAGCAGCCAAACCGGGACAGGGGGCAAAAACATTCAGTACTTC,TRBV14,TRBD1,few,TRBJ2-4
CASSSDGGFGYTF,TGTGCCAGCAGCTCCGATGGGGGATTCGGCTACACCTTC,TRBV7-9,-,-,TRBJ1-2
CASSGVGTSGATQYF,TGTGCCAGCAGCGGGGTCGGGACTAGCGGTGCTACGCAGTATTTT,TRBV7-2,TRBD2,few,TRBJ2-3
CASSLNRGPTDTQYF,TGTGCCAGCAGTTTAAACAGGGGGCCTACAGATACGCAGTATTTT,TRBV12-3/TRBV12-4,TRBD1,-,TRBJ2-3
CASSYQGIGNEKLFF,TGCGCCAGCAGCTATCAGGGGATTGGCAATGAAAAACTGTTTTTT,TRBV5-1,-,-,TRBJ1-4
CASSFGAGMSSYNEQFF,TGTGCCAGCAGTTTCGGGGCGGGGATGAGCTCCTACAATGAGCAGTTCTTC,TRBV3-1,-,-,TRBJ2-1
CASALADRGNSPLHF,TGTGCCAGCGCCCTTGCGGACAGGGGGAATTCACCCCTCCACTTT,TRBV25-1,TRBD1,-,TRBJ1-6
CASENVGKEKLFF,TGTGCCAGCGAAAATGTAGGGAAGGAAAAACTGTTTTTT,TRBV2,-,few,TRBJ1-4
CASSPTGGPYGYTF,TGTGCCAGCAGTCCGACAGGGGGGCCCTATGGCTACACCTTC,TRBV12-3/TRBV12-4,TRBD1,many,TRBJ1-2
CASSLTGRGSSGANVLTF,TGTGCCAGCAGCTTAACGGGCAGGGGTTCGTCTGGGGCCAACGTCCTGACTTTC,TRBV7-3,-,-,TRBJ2-6
CASSWRSTEAFF,TGTGCCAGCAGCTGGCGATCCACTGAAGCTTTCTTT,TRBV3-1,-,few,TRBJ1-1